The rows below give T cell receptor beta chains drawn from one sample of a study of blood T cells in healthy people across ages. A single record per CDR3 protein comes from TCRdb applying MiXCR to the 5' RACE reads. The sample includes about 1,800,000 distinct CDR3 sequences, about 28% of them seen just once. Input material: blood. These receptors were collected from a woman aged 25 to 39 in good health. Both conserved end residues are trimmed from each CDR3.

v_gene: TRBV4-1
j_gene: TRBJ2-7
CDR3aa: ASSQVHGEQY

v_gene: TRBV5-5
j_gene: TRBJ1-1
CDR3aa: ASSKGQIPKDEAF

v_gene: TRBV6-1
j_gene: TRBJ2-7
CDR3aa: ASSEGGTGDYEQY

v_gene: TRBV18
j_gene: TRBJ1-2
CDR3aa: ASSPDGTYGYT

v_gene: TRBV11-2
j_gene: TRBJ1-6
CDR3aa: ASSLPCSPLH

v_gene: TRBV29-1
j_gene: TRBJ2-5
CDR3aa: STAPGEETQY

v_gene: TRBV5-1
j_gene: TRBJ2-5
CDR3aa: ASSSLAGVRGEQY

v_gene: TRBV4-1
j_gene: -
CDR3aa: ASSPRTSGASGEQY

v_gene: TRBV5-5
j_gene: TRBJ2-1
CDR3aa: ASSRPGTGASASYNEQF

v_gene: TRBV7-2
j_gene: TRBJ2-7
CDR3aa: ASSLAQDSYEQY

v_gene: TRBV3-1
j_gene: TRBJ2-1
CDR3aa: ASSPHRGGWYNEQF